This T cell receptor (beta chain) is from a study of vaccination effects on CD4 cells after COVID-19. The ViraFEST assay expanded antigen-specific CD4+ T cells with viral peptide pools before sequencing. Isolating CD4+ T cells followed approximately 9 days of culture. Nucleocapsid antibody tests were negative, and the vaccine recipients had no prior SARS-CoV-2 infection. Each well held 1.5 million to 2 million PBMC cultured with around 9.2 ug/ml peptides and about 10 IU/ml IL-2. As concerns this clone: No antigen is known for it.

The data were produced by immunoSEQ multiplex PCR, yet TCRdb's version contains in-frame clones alone and is incomplete. The data show about 68,000 clones, 75% to 85% seen once. The sequencing used CD4+ T cells from PBMCs cultured with SARS-CoV-2 spike peptides, collected before COVID-19 vaccination. This clonotype was obtained from a human donor who received a COVID-19 vaccine.

Here the CDR3 DNA reads TGTGCCAGCATCAATTCCGGTGGTATTAACACTGAAGCTTTCTTT. As protein: CASINSGGINTEAFF. The rearrangement uses TRBV5-5 and TRBJ1-1, with no clear D. This CDR3 comprises 15 residues. Germline V gene data show CDR1 as SGHKS and CDR2 as YYEKEE (reference sequence). Trimming removed 6 bases at V and 2 bases at J, with 17 bases between.